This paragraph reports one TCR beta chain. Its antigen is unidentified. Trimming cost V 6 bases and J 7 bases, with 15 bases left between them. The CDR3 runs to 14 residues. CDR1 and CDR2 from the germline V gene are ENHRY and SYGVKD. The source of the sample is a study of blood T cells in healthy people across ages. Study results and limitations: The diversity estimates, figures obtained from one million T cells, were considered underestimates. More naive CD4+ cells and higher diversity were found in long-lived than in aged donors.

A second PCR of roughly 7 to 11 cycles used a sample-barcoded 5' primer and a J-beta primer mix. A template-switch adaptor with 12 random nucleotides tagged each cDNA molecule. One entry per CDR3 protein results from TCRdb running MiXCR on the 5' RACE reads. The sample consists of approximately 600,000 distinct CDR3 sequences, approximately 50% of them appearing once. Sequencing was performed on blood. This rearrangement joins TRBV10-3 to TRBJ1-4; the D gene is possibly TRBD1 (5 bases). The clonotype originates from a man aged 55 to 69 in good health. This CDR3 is CAISRQPEGEKLFF. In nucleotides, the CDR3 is TGTGCCATCAGCCGACAGCCGGAAGGTGAAAAACTGTTTTTT.